These 11 T cell receptor beta chains came from one sample sequenced in a study of technical replicates of blood from a few donors. Here immunoSEQ multiplex PCR was the method, and the copy in TCRdb shows in-frame clones only, minus some. This table has some 15,000 clones, 70% to 90% appearing once. The specimen sequenced was PBMCs. The receptors stem from a human donor in good health.

V gene TRBV28 combines with J gene TRBJ2-7, with D perhaps matching TRBD1 (6 bases). Looked up from germline, CDR1 is MDHEN and CDR2 is SYDVKM. V lost 5 bases and J 4 bases, leaving 24 bases between the germline ends. The CDR3 is 17 residues long. The CDR3 DNA reads as TGTGCCAGCAGTCCTTCTGGCGGGCAGGGGATTCGTTACGAGCAGTACTTC. This codes for CASSPSGGQGIRYEQYF.

The rearrangement uses TRBV5-4 and TRBJ2-1, with 8 positions matching TRBD1. The J segment lost 5 bases and the V segment lost 4 bases, leaving 11 bases of the junction unmatched. This CDR3 region has 16 residues. Germline V lookup: CDR1 SGHNT, CDR2 YYREEE (reference sequence). This chain's CDR3 is CASSGAGTGRNNEQFF. DNA of the CDR3: TGTGCCAGCAGCGGAGCCGGGACAGGTAGAAACAATGAGCAGTTCTTC.

V gene TRBV5-4 combines with J gene TRBJ2-1, with D hard to call. The germline V and J ends were trimmed by 0 bases and 8 bases, with 9 bases remaining between them. The CDR3 length is 13 residues. Germline V CDR1 and CDR2: SGHNT, YYREEE (reference sequence). CDR3 residues: CASSLGAGDEQFF. The CDR3 DNA sequence: TGTGCCAGCAGCTTGGGAGCCGGTGATGAGCAGTTCTTC. The variable domain in full, completed from reference TRBV5-4 and TRBJ2-1, reads ETGVTQSPTHLIKTRGQQVTLRCSSQSGHNTVSWYQQALGQGPQFIFQYYREEENGRGNFPPRFSGLQFPNYSSELNVNALELDDSALYLCASSLGAGDEQFFGPGTRLTVL.

This clone was counted once. The V and J genes are TRBV4-1 and TRBJ2-7; D is undetermined. The germline V gene encodes CDR1 MGHRA and CDR2 YSYEKL. The CDR3 sequence is 13 residues long. The V and J ends lost 1 base and 5 bases respectively, with 9 bases between them. The CDR3 DNA is TGCGCCAGCAGCCAAGGTCGAGCCCACGAGCAGTACTTC. The encoded protein is CASSQGRAHEQYF.

This chain links TRBV5-4 with TRBJ1-1, with unresolved D. The CDR3 spans 13 residues. From germline, CDR1 is SGHNT and CDR2 YYREEE (reference sequence). The germline V and J ends were trimmed by 6 bases and 3 bases, with 12 bases remaining between them. This CDR3 is CASTREAYTEAFF. The CDR3 nucleotides are TGTGCCAGCACCCGAGAGGCGTACACTGAAGCTTTCTTT.

The chain carries TRBV15 and TRBJ2-7; D perhaps matches TRBD2 (6 bases). V was clipped by 0 bases and J by 4 bases, with 13 bases between them. In germline, CDR1 is LNHNV, CDR2 YYDKDF (reference sequence). The CDR3 length is 15 residues. Here the CDR3 reads CATSRDRGSGYEQYF. The CDR3, as DNA: TGTGCCACCAGCAGAGATCGGGGGAGCGGTTACGAGCAGTACTTC.

The chain has TRBV5-1 and TRBJ1-1, with D possibly matching TRBD1 (5 bases). The CDR3 length is 14 residues. Germline V gene lookup returns CDR1 SGHRS and CDR2 YFSETQ. Trimming stripped 3 bases from V and 1 base from J, with 10 bases between. CDR3 region: CASSWGDANTEAFF. The CDR3 DNA is TGCGCCAGCAGCTGGGGGGACGCGAACACTGAAGCTTTCTTT. Supplemented by reference TRBV5-1 and TRBJ1-1, the full variable domain reads KAGVTQTPRYLIKTRGQQVTLSCSPISGHRSVSWYQQTPGQGLQFLFEYFSETQRNKGNFPGRFSGRQFSNSRSEMNVSTLELGDSALYLCASSWGDANTEAFFGQGTRLTVV.

V usage is TRBV29-1 and J usage is TRBJ2-2; the match to TRBD2 covers 8 bases. V dropped 3 bases and J dropped 4; count of bases not matched to a gene: 7. Germline CDR1 reads SQVTM; CDR2 reads ANQGSEA. The CDR3 has 15 residues. The CDR3 DNA is TGCAGCGTTGACCTACGGACTAGCAGCACCGGGGAGCTGTTTTTT. This codes for CSVDLRTSSTGELFF.

The CDR3 sequence is CASSFVGLAENTGELFF. As DNA, the CDR3 is TGTGCCAGCAGTTTTGTGGGACTAGCGGAGAACACCGGGGAGCTGTTTTTT. J is TRBJ2-2 and V is TRBV27, with 11 bases fitting TRBD2. In germline, CDR1 is MNHEY, CDR2 SMNVEV (reference sequence). Trimming removed 3 bases from V and 1 base from J; junction bases left unmatched: 4. This CDR3 spans 17 amino acids.

The gene calls are TRBV9 and TRBJ2-5; D ambiguous. Germline V gene lookup returns CDR1 SGDLS and CDR2 YYNGEE. CDR3 length: 15 residues. Trimming removed 1 base from V and 1 base from J, with 11 bases in between. The CDR3 nucleotides read TGTGCCAGCAGCGTAAGCCCTTCGGGCCAAGAGACCCAGTACTTC. Encoded protein: CASSVSPSGQETQYF.

The chain uses TRBV12-2 and TRBJ2-5; the table's D call TRBD1 went unverified against the DNA. TRBV12-2 is described as a pseudogene. The CDR3 extends over 18 amino acids. Here the CDR3 reads CASRPAKGDRGDQETQYF. The DNA of the CDR3 is TGTGCAAGTCGCCCCGCGAAAGGGGACAGGGGAGACCAAGAGACCCAGTACTTC.